One sample yielded the 27 T cell receptor beta chains listed below, sequenced in a study of blood T cell repertoires in COVID-19. Here immunoSEQ multiplex PCR was the method, and the copy in TCRdb shows in-frame clones only, minus some. The sample lists about 130,000 clones, 80% to 90% occurring once. Specimen: peripheral blood. These receptors all stem from a man in his fifties or sixties with COVID-19, enrolled during active disease.

This chain joins TRBV5-6 and TRBJ1-1, with a weak D call TRBD1 (5 bases). V was cut by 4 bases and J by 0 bases, with 16 bases left in between. CDR1 is SGHDT, CDR2 YYEEEE, per germline. The CDR3 length is 16 residues. In DNA, the CDR3 is TGTGCCAGCAGCCCCGAAGGGACTCGGATGAACACTGAAGCTTTCTTT. Protein sequence: CASSPEGTRMNTEAFF.

The chain recombines TRBV3-1 (or the pseudogene TRBV3-2) with TRBJ2-7; 10 nucleotides align to TRBD1. Germline loops: CDR1 LGHDT, CDR2 YNNKEL (reference sequence). The CDR3 totals 14 residues. The V and J ends lost 4 bases and 4 bases, in that order; junction bases with no gene match: 4. CDR3 nucleotide sequence: TGTGCCAGCAGCCCGGGGACAGGGGAGTACGAGCAGTACTTC. It translates to CASSPGTGEYEQYF.

The rearrangement uses TRBV5-4 and TRBJ1-1, with 10 bases fitting TRBD1. This CDR3 has 14 amino acids. V dropped 0 bases and J dropped 5; count of bases not matched to a gene: 1. The germline V gene encodes CDR1 SGHNT and CDR2 YYREEE (reference sequence). The CDR3 loop is CASSLGQGATEAFF. Here the CDR3 DNA reads TGTGCCAGCAGCTTGGGACAGGGGGCGACTGAAGCTTTCTTT.

The V gene is TRBV3-1 (or the pseudogene TRBV3-2), the J gene TRBJ2-7; tentative D call: TRBD1 (5 bases). The CDR3 is made up of 13 amino acids. V was trimmed by 3 bases and J by 2 bases, leaving 8 bases between them. Germline values: CDR1 LGHDT, CDR2 YNNKEL (reference sequence). CDR3 sequence: CASSHVDTYEQYF. The CDR3 coding sequence is TGTGCCAGCAGCCATGTGGACACCTACGAGCAGTACTTC.

The rearrangement uses TRBV11-2 and TRBJ1-4; TRBD1 matches 8 bases. Germline trimming cut 5 bases from V and 2 bases from J; bases unmatched to any gene: 4. This CDR3 comprises 15 residues. Germline CDR1 reads SGHAT; CDR2 reads FQNNGV. The CDR3 coding sequence is TGTGCCAGCAGCCCCCGACAGGGGACTAATGAAAAACTGTTTTTT. It is translated as CASSPRQGTNEKLFF.

This chain links TRBV7-2 with TRBJ1-5, with D possibly matching TRBD1 (6 bases). Between the trimmed V and J ends, which lost 3 bases and 0 bases, there was a span of 12 bases. The CDR3 is 16 residues long. CDR1 SGHTA and CDR2 FQGNSA come from the germline V gene. Written as DNA, the CDR3 is TGTGCCAGCAGCTTGATGAGGGGGACTAGCAATCAGCCCCAGCATTTT. Its protein product is CASSLMRGTSNQPQHF.

V gene TRBV28 combines with J gene TRBJ1-3, with D unclear. Trimming took off 5 bases at V and 4 bases at J, with 9 bases between the two ends. CDR3 length: 13 amino acids. Germline CDR1 and CDR2: MDHEN and SYDVKM. The DNA for the CDR3 is TGTGCCAGCAGTCCCACCAGGGGAAACACCATATATTTT. This sequence encodes CASSPTRGNTIYF.

The rearrangement uses TRBV7-2 and TRBJ1-5; 10 nucleotides line up with TRBD1. This CDR3 comprises 15 residues. After removal of 1 base from V and 6 bases from J, the junction contained 3 bases not matched to a gene. CDR1 is SGHTA, CDR2 FQGNSA, per germline. The CDR3, as DNA: TGTGCCAGCAGCTTAGGGGGACAGGGGAGTCAGCCCCAGCATTTT. Translated, it gives CASSLGGQGSQPQHF.

The V and J genes are TRBV10-3 and TRBJ2-3; 13 bases line up with TRBD2. Germline CDR1 reads ENHRY; CDR2 reads SYGVKD. CDR3 length: 16 residues. V was pared by 8 bases and J by 2 bases, with 7 bases of the junction left unmatched. Written as DNA, the CDR3 is TGTGCCATCGCCCAGACTAGCGGGGGGTTCACAGATACGCAGTATTTT. Residues: CAIAQTSGGFTDTQYF.

The V gene is TRBV10-3, the J gene TRBJ2-1; D is ambiguous. The CDR3 runs to 11 residues. The V gene lost 2 bases and the J gene lost 10 bases, with 6 bases spanning the gap. Germline-derived CDR1 and CDR2 are ENHRY and SYGVKD. CDR3 loop: CAISETEEQFF. The CDR3 region has the DNA TGTGCCATCAGTGAGACAGAGGAGCAGTTCTTC.

This rearrangement joins TRBV11-2 to TRBJ2-7; D is unclear. Trimming stripped 1 base from V and 0 bases from J, with 7 bases between. This CDR3 contains 14 residues. Germline V gene data show CDR1 as SGHAT and CDR2 as FQNNGV. This CDR3 is CASSLARSSYEQYF. The DNA for the CDR3 is TGTGCCAGCAGCTTAGCTAGGAGCTCCTACGAGCAGTACTTC.

The CDR3: CASSLRDTIYF. The CDR3 coding sequence is TGTGCCAGCTCCCTACGAGACACCATATATTTT. V and J are TRBV18 and TRBJ1-3; D not resolved. The CDR3 covers 11 residues. Germline lookup yields CDR1 KGHSH and CDR2 LQKENI. V lost 6 bases and J lost 8, with 8 bases in between. Variable domain in full (rest from reference TRBV18 and TRBJ1-3): NAGVMQNPRHLVRRRGQEARLRCSPMKGHSHVYWYRQLPEEGLKFMVYLQKENIIDESGMPKERFSAEFPKEGPSILRIQQVVRGDSAAYFCASSLRDTIYFGEGSWLTVV.

The chain employs TRBV5-3 and TRBJ1-2; 7 nucleotides align to TRBD1. TRBV5-3 is reported as an ORF; its role is uncertain. The trim removed 1 base at V and 3 bases at J, leaving 9 bases unmatched. This CDR3 is 16 amino acids long. CDR3 DNA: TGTGCCAGAAGCTTGTACAAGAGGGGGCTCGACTATGGCTACACCTTC. Translated: CARSLYKRGLDYGYTF.

The rearrangement links TRBV5-1 to TRBJ2-1; 7 bases agree with TRBD1. The junction had 6 bases not matched to a gene; V was cut back by 4 bases and J by 8 bases. In germline, CDR1 is SGHRS, CDR2 YFSETQ. The CDR3 runs 13 residues. The DNA of the CDR3 is TGCGCCAGCAGCAGCAACCAGGGGGATGAGCAGTTCTTC. This encodes CASSSNQGDEQFF.

The rearrangement uses TRBV19 and TRBJ1-4; TRBD1 matches at 9 bases. The CDR3 contains 15 residues. Germline-derived CDR1 and CDR2 are LNHDA and SQIVND (reference sequence). V dropped 5 bases and J dropped 7; count of bases not matched to a gene: 8. The CDR3 DNA reads TGTGCCAGTAGTGACCCGACAGGGGGGGTTGAAAAACTGTTTTTT. Amino acid sequence: CASSDPTGGVEKLFF. The whole variable domain, filled in from reference TRBV19 and TRBJ1-4, reads DGGITQSPKYLFRKEGQNVTLSCEQNLNHDAMYWYRQDPGQGLRLIYYSQIVNDFQKGDIAEGYSVSREKKESFPLTVTSAQKNPTAFYLCASSDPTGGVEKLFFGSGTQLSVL.

The chain recombines TRBV7-9 with TRBJ2-7; 7 nucleotides align to TRBD1. The CDR3 contains 13 residues. Germline CDR1 and CDR2: SEHNR and FQNEAQ (reference sequence). V dropped 3 bases and J dropped 6; count of bases not matched to a gene: 5. The CDR3, as DNA: TGTGCCAGCAGCTTGAGTCACAGGGGCGAGCAGTACTTC. Amino acids: CASSLSHRGEQYF.

The chain links TRBV24-1 to TRBJ2-2; D gene ambiguous. CDR3 length: 13 amino acids. CDR1 and CDR2 from the germline V gene are KGHDR and SFDVKD. With 0 bases removed from V and 7 bases from J, the gap between germline ends came to 5 bases. The CDR3 DNA follows: TGTGCCACCAGTGATTTGATAAACGGGGAGCTGTTTTTT. As protein: CATSDLINGELFF.

This clone was recorded many times. The chain employs TRBV7-9 and TRBJ1-1; 9 bases are a match to TRBD1. There are 15 residues in the CDR3. V shed 5 bases, J shed 3 bases, and the junction held 7 bases outside the gene matches. Germline V gene data show CDR1 as SEHNR and CDR2 as FQNEAQ (reference sequence). The chain's CDR3 is CASSPDRGSYTEAFF. The CDR3 DNA is TGTGCCAGCAGCCCGGACAGGGGCTCGTACACTGAAGCTTTCTTT. The full variable domain, its missing parts supplied by reference TRBV7-9 and TRBJ1-1, is DTGVSQNPRHKITKRGQNVTFRCDPISEHNRLYWYRQTLGQGPEFLTYFQNEAQLEKSRLLSDRFSAERPKGSFSTLEIQRTEQGDSAMYLCASSPDRGSYTEAFFGQGTRLTVV.

Turning to this clone: The identical CDR3 is also encoded by other nucleotide sequences in the sample. This chain joins TRBV9 and TRBJ2-1; D unresolved. Germline lookup yields CDR1 SGDLS and CDR2 YYNGEE. V lost 0 bases and J lost 9, with 4 bases in between. The CDR3 spans 11 residues. The DNA of the CDR3 is TGTGCCAGCAGCGTAGGAGGTGAGCAGTTCTTC. Encoded protein: CASSVGGEQFF.

The chain uses TRBV4-1 and TRBJ1-3, with 7 nucleotides matching TRBD1. The V gene's germline CDR1 is MGHRA and CDR2 YSYEKL. This CDR3 comprises 18 residues. V was pared by 1 base and J by 0 bases, with 9 bases of the junction left unmatched. The CDR3 sequence is CASSQAGTAVSSGNTIYF. The CDR3 DNA reads as TGCGCCAGCAGCCAAGCTGGGACAGCTGTGAGCTCTGGAAACACCATATATTTT.

The chain combines TRBV5-6 with TRBJ2-1, with D possibly TRBD2 on 5 matching bases. The CDR3 contains 15 residues. The V end was cut by 4 bases, the J end by 4 bases, with 15 bases between. The germline gives CDR1 SGHDT, CDR2 YYEEEE. CDR3 sequence reads: CASSPPGEPYNEQFF. CDR3 bases: TGTGCCAGCAGCCCTCCTGGGGAGCCTTACAATGAGCAGTTCTTC.

This chain uses TRBV5-8 with TRBJ2-7; perhaps TRBD1 as D (5 bases). The CDR3 has 11 residues. Germline V gene sequence: CDR1 SGHTS, CDR2 YDEGEE. The V end was cut by 5 bases, the J end by 6 bases, with 9 bases between. CDR3 sequence reads: CASRGPGEQYF. Here the CDR3 DNA reads TGTGCCAGCAGGGGGCCGGGCGAGCAGTACTTC.

V usage is TRBV25-1 and J usage is TRBJ2-7, with D possibly being TRBD1 (7 bases). This CDR3 is built from 11 residues. The germline V and J ends were trimmed by 2 bases and 12 bases, with 11 bases remaining between them. The germline CDR1 and CDR2 sequences are MGHDK and SYGVNS. CDR3 nucleotides: TGTGCCAGCAGTGAACAGGGGGGCCGGTACTTC. Its translation: CASSEQGGRYF.

The gene calls are TRBV5-4 and TRBJ1-2; D perhaps matches TRBD1 (5 bases). Germline V lookup: CDR1 SGHNT, CDR2 YYREEE (reference sequence). The CDR3 is made up of 13 amino acids. The ends were cut back, 5 bases at V and 4 bases at J, with 12 bases in the middle. The CDR3, as DNA: TGTGCCAGCAGTGCAGGCGGGACCTATGGCTACACCTTC. Its translation is CASSAGGTYGYTF.

This chain connects TRBV6-5 to TRBJ1-2, with a tentative D call TRBD1 (5 bases). Trimming cost V 8 bases and J 4 bases, with 17 bases left between them. CDR3 length equals 14 residues. The germline V gene has CDR1 MNHEY and CDR2 SVGAGI. CDR3 loop: CASSLGQGFYGYTF. CDR3 nucleotides: TGTGCCAGCTCCCTGGGGCAGGGTTTCTATGGCTACACCTTC.

V usage is TRBV28 and J usage is TRBJ2-1, with 8 nucleotides matching TRBD2. The V gene end was trimmed by 9 bases and the J gene end by 0 bases; junction bases not matched to a gene: 19. The CDR3 covers 19 residues. Germline V gene data show CDR1 as MDHEN and CDR2 as SYDVKM. In DNA, the CDR3 is TGTGCCAGTACAGCGGCGGGGGGAAAGCCGGGGAGCTCCTACAATGAGCAGTTCTTC. Translating gives CASTAAGGKPGSSYNEQFF. Drawing the rest from reference TRBV28 and TRBJ2-1, the complete variable domain is DVKVTQSSRYLVKRTGEKVFLECVQDMDHENMFWYRQDPGLGLRLIYFSYDVKMKEKGDIPEGYSVSREKKERFSLILESASTNQTSMYLCASTAAGGKPGSSYNEQFFGPGTRLTVL.

The V call is TRBV4-2, the J call TRBJ2-2; 15 bases match TRBD2. Germline V CDR1 and CDR2: LGHNA, YNFKEQ. V trimming: 4 bases; J trimming: 4 bases; junction bases outside the gene matches: 10. This CDR3 is 19 amino acids long. CDR3 bases: TGTGCCAGCAGCCCTGGACTAGCGGGGGGGCTAATAGTCACCGGGGAGCTGTTTTTT. Amino acids: CASSPGLAGGLIVTGELFF.